A few counts support the clone carrying this TCR beta chain. Antigen unknown. Each CDR3 protein gets one entry after TCRdb re-called the RT-PCR reads with MiXCR. The data hold approximately 520,000 distinct CDR3 sequences, with approximately 17% observed a single time. The data originate from a study of response to subunit inactivated influenza vaccine. Trimming shortened V by 3 bases and J by 8 bases, and 16 bases separated the two germline ends. From germline, CDR1 is SGHTA and CDR2 FQGNSA. CDR3 size: 14 residues. Study results and caveats: The authors proposed limited new T cell recruitment per seasonal influenza vaccination.

V gene TRBV7-2 combines with J gene TRBJ1-2, with D possibly being TRBD1 (6 bases). This TCR was recovered from a man aged 45 to 75 who received an inactivated influenza vaccine. The sequenced sample was CD4+ T cells sorted from PBMCs, obtained around 2 years after vaccination. Here the CDR3 reads CASSFSGATGGYTF. CDR3 nucleotides: TGTGCCAGCAGCTTTTCGGGGGCAACGGGAGGCTACACCTTC.